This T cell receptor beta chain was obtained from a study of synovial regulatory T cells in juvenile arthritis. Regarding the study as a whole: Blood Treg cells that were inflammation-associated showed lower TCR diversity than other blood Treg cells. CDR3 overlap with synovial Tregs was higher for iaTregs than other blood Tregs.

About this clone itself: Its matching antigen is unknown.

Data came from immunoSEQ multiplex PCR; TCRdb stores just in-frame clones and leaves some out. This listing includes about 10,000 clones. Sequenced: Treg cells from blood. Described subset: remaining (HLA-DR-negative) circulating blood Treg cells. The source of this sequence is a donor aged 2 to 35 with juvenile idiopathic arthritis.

The CDR3 sequence is CASSQSSDLGRETQYF. The chain carries TRBV4-1 and TRBJ2-5. Germline V lookup: CDR1 MGHRA, CDR2 YSYEKL. The CDR3 sequence is 16 residues long. DNA is not recorded here.